The 18 T cell receptor beta chains presented below share a single source sample, sequenced in a study of blood T cell repertoires in COVID-19. The protocol was immunoSEQ multiplex PCR, while the TCRdb copy is restricted to in-frame clones and leaves out a portion. The sample yields about 170,000 clones, more than 85% seen once. Sequencing input: peripheral blood. The source is a woman older than 75 in a cohort sampled during active or convalescent COVID-19.

DNA for the CDR3: TGTGCCAGCAGTTTATTACAGGGGCATGGCTACACCTTC. It encodes CASSLLQGHGYTF. This rearrangement joins TRBV12-3 or TRBV12-4 to TRBJ1-2; 7 positions match TRBD1. The CDR3 extends over 13 amino acids. Losses at the gene ends were 2 bases for V and 6 bases for J; bases not matched to a gene: 3.

The chain carries TRBV30 and TRBJ2-3, with D unresolved. The CDR3 length is 12 residues. The germline gives CDR1 GTSNPN, CDR2 SVGIG (reference sequence). Trimming cost V 0 bases and J 6 bases, with 7 bases left between them. CDR3 in amino acids: CAWSVLVDTQYF. The CDR3 nucleotides are TGTGCCTGGAGTGTACTCGTGGATACGCAGTATTTT.

The genes are TRBV24-1 and TRBJ1-5; weak D call: TRBD1 (5 bases). The germline CDR1 and CDR2 sequences are KGHDR and SFDVKD. The germline V and J ends were trimmed by 2 bases and 2 bases, with 18 bases remaining between them. The CDR3 runs 18 residues. CDR3 sequence reads: CATSDSGGEPWGNQPQHF. The CDR3 DNA sequence: TGTGCCACCAGTGATTCGGGGGGAGAGCCCTGGGGCAATCAGCCCCAGCATTTT.

The chain uses TRBV6-5 and TRBJ2-1; TRBD2 aligns across 7 bases. This CDR3 spans 15 amino acids. In germline, CDR1 is MNHEY, CDR2 SVGAGI. V shed 6 bases, J shed 10 bases, and the junction held 15 bases outside the gene matches. CDR3 residues: CASSVVRGRGGEQFF. The CDR3 region has the DNA TGTGCCAGCAGCGTCGTCCGGGGAAGGGGAGGGGAGCAGTTCTTC.

This chain links TRBV27 with TRBJ1-2, with 7 positions matching TRBD1. CDR3 size: 15 residues. Germline V lookup: CDR1 MNHEY, CDR2 SMNVEV (reference sequence). The V segment lost 4 bases and the J segment 3 bases; nucleotides outside the gene matches: 8. CDR3 in amino acids: CASSYNRGADYGYTF. CDR3 DNA: TGTGCCAGCAGTTATAACAGGGGAGCGGACTATGGCTACACCTTC.

This rearrangement joins TRBV19 to TRBJ1-1, with D perhaps matching TRBD1 (6 bases). Germline loops: CDR1 LNHDA, CDR2 SQIVND (reference sequence). CDR3 length: 14 residues. The germline V and J ends were trimmed by 10 bases and 11 bases, with 26 bases remaining between them. The CDR3 DNA reads TGTGCCACCTCACTAAAAGGGGGGGGTGACACGGCTTTCTTT. This encodes CATSLKGGGDTAFF.

The sample holds a few counts of this clone. The rearrangement joins TRBV18 to TRBJ1-4; 8 bases match TRBD1. The trim removed 4 bases at V and 6 bases at J, leaving 7 bases unmatched. CDR1 and CDR2 (germline): KGHSH, LQKENI. The CDR3 runs to 15 residues. CDR3 amino acids: CASSLGQGEDEKLFF. The CDR3 nucleotides are TGTGCCAGCTCACTCGGACAGGGCGAAGATGAAAAACTGTTTTTT.

The V gene is TRBV4-1, the J gene TRBJ2-5; 9 bases align to TRBD2. Per germline, CDR1 MGHRA and CDR2 YSYEKL. V lost 1 base, J lost 3 bases, and 3 bases stayed unmatched. CDR3 length equals 15 residues. The CDR3 coding sequence is TGCGCCAGCAGCCAAGGGGTAGCGGGGGAAGAGACCCAGTACTTC. Its translation is CASSQGVAGEETQYF.

This clone was counted between two and nine times. This chain joins TRBV6-5 and TRBJ2-1; D perhaps matches TRBD1 (6 bases). The V gene's germline CDR1 is MNHEY and CDR2 SVGAGI. The length of the CDR3 is 14 residues. V lost 6 bases and J lost 8, with 17 bases in between. CDR3 sequence: CASRRIQGTDEQFF. The CDR3 DNA reads TGTGCCAGCAGGAGGATACAGGGTACGGATGAGCAGTTCTTC.

The chain uses TRBV29-1 and TRBJ1-5, with D maybe TRBD1 (6 bases). Trimming stripped 6 bases from V and 3 bases from J, with 12 bases between. CDR3 length: 13 amino acids. CDR1 SQVTM and CDR2 ANQGSEA come from the germline V gene. CDR3: CSVLDSYNQPQHF. CDR3 sequence (DNA): TGCAGCGTCTTGGACAGCTACAATCAGCCCCAGCATTTT.

J is TRBJ2-1 and V is TRBV4-1, with D perhaps matching TRBD2 (5 bases). The CDR3 is made up of 12 amino acids. V was pared by 3 bases and J by 9 bases, with 9 bases between. Germline CDR1 reads MGHRA; CDR2 reads YSYEKL. The CDR3 loop reads CASSHGRVEQFF. CDR3 DNA: TGCGCCAGCAGCCATGGGCGGGTTGAGCAGTTCTTC.

The CDR3 sequence: CASSTEGTNPLAPLHF. DNA of the CDR3: TGTGCCAGTAGCACCGAGGGGACAAATCCCTTGGCACCCCTCCACTTT. J is TRBJ1-6 and V is TRBV19, with D possibly TRBD1 on 6 matching bases. Trimming shortened V by 6 bases and J by 11 bases, and 23 bases separated the two germline ends. The length of the CDR3 is 16 residues. From germline, CDR1 is LNHDA and CDR2 SQIVND (reference sequence).

DNA of the CDR3: TGCAGCGCAACGACTAGCGGGGATGAGCAGTTCTTC. The encoded protein is CSATTSGDEQFF. V gene TRBV29-1 combines with J gene TRBJ2-1; 11 nucleotides match TRBD2. J was trimmed by 8 bases and V by 7 bases; bases with no gene match: 4. The CDR3 has 12 residues. Germline V gene data show CDR1 as SQVTM and CDR2 as ANQGSEA.

The V call is TRBV19, the J call TRBJ2-5; D uncertain. The CDR3 totals 12 residues. V was cut by 4 bases and J by 1 base, with 4 bases left in between. Germline V lookup: CDR1 LNHDA, CDR2 SQIVND (reference sequence). The DNA of the CDR3 is TGTGCCAGTAGTACCTCCCAAGAGACCCAGTACTTC. Protein: CASSTSQETQYF.

The chain has TRBV9 and TRBJ2-1, with D perhaps TRBD2 (6 bases). Trimming pared 0 bases from V and 2 bases from J, leaving 9 bases between. Germline V gene sequence: CDR1 SGDLS, CDR2 YYNGEE. The CDR3 covers 15 residues. The CDR3 bases are TGTGCCAGCAGCGTAGCGGGGGAGCCCTACAATGAGCAGTTCTTC. Translation gives CASSVAGEPYNEQFF.

The chain joins TRBV5-3 to TRBJ2-3, with 12 bases that match TRBD2. TRBV5-3 is classed as an ORF, of uncertain function. V was clipped by 2 bases and J by 6 bases; unmatched bases: 10. CDR3 size: 17 residues. CDR3 sequence (DNA): TGTGCCAGAAGCTTCGGGAAGACTAGCGGGAGCATGGATACGCAGTATTTT. The encoded protein is CARSFGKTSGSMDTQYF.

The genes are TRBV5-1 and TRBJ2-7; D call uncertain. V was cut by 0 bases and J by 6 bases, with 10 bases left in between. Germline V gene lookup returns CDR1 SGHRS and CDR2 YFSETQ. This CDR3 spans 13 amino acids. CDR3 bases: TGCGCCAGCAGCTTGGGGCAGTCGGGCGAGCAGTACGTC. Its protein product is CASSLGQSGEQYV.

The chain couples TRBV30 to TRBJ1-1; 9 bases map to TRBD1. The CDR3 length is 15 residues. Germline V gene data show CDR1 as GTSNPN and CDR2 as SVGIG (reference sequence). V lost 0 bases to trimming and J lost 4 bases; unmatched junction nucleotides: 6. Written as DNA, the CDR3 is TGTGCCTGGAGTGTATTTTCGACAGGGGGCACTGAAGCTTTCTTT. Residues: CAWSVFSTGGTEAFF.